The next 2 T cell receptor beta chains were all read from a single sample in a study of OX40 agonist ivuxolimab in advanced cancers. Clones were read by immunoSEQ multiplex PCR, and TCRdb kept only the in-frame ones, dropping some. The sample holds tens of thousands of clones; 81% are singletons and the top ten take around 6.8%. The sequencing used CD4+ or CD8+ T cells sorted from blood, collected in a trial of the OX40 agonist ivuxolimab. The origin of the receptors is an adult with an advanced solid tumor such as melanoma, head and neck, liver or kidney cancer.

The rearrangement uses TRBV7-8 and TRBJ1-1, with D maybe TRBD1 (5 bases). CDR1 and CDR2 from the germline V gene are SGHVS and FQNEAQ. The CDR3 length is 13 residues. V was clipped by 5 bases and J by 6 bases, with 13 bases between them. In DNA form, the CDR3 reads TGTGCCAGCAGCCCCCCAGGGCAATCTGAAGCTTTCTTT. It codes for CASSPPGQSEAFF.

Notes on this clone: Other nucleotide sequences from this sample produce the same CDR3. This chain joins TRBV28 and TRBJ2-3; TRBD2 matches 8 bases. This CDR3 contains 18 residues. Germline CDR1 MDHEN, CDR2 SYDVKM. V lost 4 bases to trimming and J lost 4 bases; unmatched junction nucleotides: 16. The CDR3 nucleotides read TGTGCCAGCAGTTCCACCACCGGGAGGGAGGATGAGGCAGATACGCAGTATTTT. Translated: CASSSTTGREDEADTQYF.